This T cell receptor beta chain was sequenced for a study of beta chain features in type 1 diabetes (dated by TCRdb to 2016 to 2018). Concerning the study at large: Patients and healthy donors did not differ in mean age, gender distribution, total cell number or subset yield. In the study, TCRB repertoires of sorted circulating CD4+ T cell subsets from recently diagnosed type 1 diabetes patients were compared with those of matched healthy donors. Naive and central memory subsets were obtained from all 30 or so donors, but regulatory and stem cell-like memory subsets were isolated from only 8 patients and roughly 8 healthy donors. A total of over 95,000,000 sorted cells were examined across all samples, and RNA yield correlated strongly with the number of cells per subset.

There are 12 amino acids in the CDR3, from cysteine to phenylalanine inclusive. The kept DNA is CDR3 alone, 36 bases in frame from the first base. Trimming takes 2 bases from V and 9 bases from J, and the germline ends sit 11 bases apart. CDR1 and CDR2 (MDHEN, SYDVKM) derive from the germline V gene. The sample holds a few counts of this clone. The target of this receptor is not known. Base qualities are not at hand, and no much larger clone is one base apart. Study-wide conclusions, independent of this receptor: Because cDNA rather than genomic DNA was sequenced, highly expressing activated cells could have been over-represented, although no difference in activation and CD3 levels was found between groups. A moderate but significant shortening of TCRB CDR3 length was observed in type 1 diabetes patients in all four CD4+ subsets. The naive, central memory and regulatory TCRB repertoires appeared to resemble one another more closely among patients than among healthy donors. Because the HLA sub-analyses included only small numbers of individuals, any influence of HLA type on TCRB rearrangement was left unresolved. At VDJ recombination sites, type 1 diabetes patients had fewer insertions and more deleted nucleotides, which implies abnormalities in thymic rearrangement. PCR may preferentially amplify shorter templates, but because patient and control samples were amplified and corrected together, any resulting skew would affect both groups equally.

The entire isolated RNA was reverse transcribed using the High Capacity cDNA Reverse Transcription Kit, and thus expressed TCRB transcripts were sequenced. Deep immunoSEQ sequencing was performed on naive, central memory and regulatory T cell samples, with an average of about 4 million total reads per sample. Sorted cells were lysed in RLT buffer, and RNA was extracted using DNase-treated RNeasy Micro or Mini kits according to cell number. To prevent cross-contamination, every cell subset was processed on its own, while patient and healthy donor samples were processed together. The immunoSEQ multiplex PCR was used to amplify TCRB sequences from cDNA, yielding 87-bp fragments that span the CDR3 region. Amplicons were sequenced on the Illumina HiSeq platform. The original methods were these. PCR bias was corrected computationally using synthetic template baselines, and reads within Hamming distance 2 were collapsed, with unmergeable singletons discarded. Reads were aligned against IMGT so that V, D and J genes, CDR3 length and insertions or deletions at six rearrangement sites could be assigned. Within each subset, clonotype counts were normalized to the number of sorted cells before true diversity and Gini coefficients were calculated with the tcR R package. Repertoire sharing was quantified using the overlap coefficient calculated on TCRB nucleotide sequences. Out-of-frame TCRB sequences from naive cells were analyzed as a proxy for the pre-selection repertoire. Held by TCRdb, this immuneACCESS table contains in-frame sequences only and omits some clones. Under half of the omission traces to an unresolved V gene where checked; the cause of the rest is unknown. V and J calls and clone size follow that table, whereas D and trimming were derived from the DNA. The sample table shows about 360,000 clones, and over 9.5% are seen once. The top ten clonotypes cover 0.015% to 0.02% of the sample.

Each donor gave one peripheral blood draw, averaging around 0.11 L, which was collected into heparinised tubes. A BD FACSAria II and a panel including CD45RO, CCR7, CD25, CD127, CD95 and CD27 were used to sort naive, central memory, regulatory and stem cell-like memory CD4+ T cells. All sorted populations exceeded 98% purity. PBMCs were isolated immediately by Lymphoprep density gradient centrifugation and stained directly without culture. To minimize batch effects, samples were stained and sorted in pairs, one healthy donor with one patient per experiment. This clonotype was obtained from a man younger than 35 in good health. Sequenced sample: naive CD4+ T cells from blood. According to the study, the label for this sample's cell subset or site signals: true naive CD4+ T cells. This receptor chain uses TRBV28 and TRBJ2-7; no D segment can be confidently identified. The CDR3 has the sequence CASSLNPLGQYF. The nucleotide sequence is given as TGTGCCAGCAGTTTAAATCCTCTCGGGCAGTACTTC.